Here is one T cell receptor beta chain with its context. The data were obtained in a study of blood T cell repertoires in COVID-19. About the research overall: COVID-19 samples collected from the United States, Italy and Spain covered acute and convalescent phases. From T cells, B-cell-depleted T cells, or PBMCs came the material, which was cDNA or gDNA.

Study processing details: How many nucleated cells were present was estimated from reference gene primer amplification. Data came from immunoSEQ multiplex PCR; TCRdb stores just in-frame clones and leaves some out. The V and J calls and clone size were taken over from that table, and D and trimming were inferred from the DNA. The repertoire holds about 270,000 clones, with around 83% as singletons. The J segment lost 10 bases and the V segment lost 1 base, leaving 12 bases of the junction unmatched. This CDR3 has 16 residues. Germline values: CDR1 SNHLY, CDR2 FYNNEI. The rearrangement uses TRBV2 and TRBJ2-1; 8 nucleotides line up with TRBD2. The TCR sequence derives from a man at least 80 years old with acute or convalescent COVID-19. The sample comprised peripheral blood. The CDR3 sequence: CASSEGPGLVFWEQFF. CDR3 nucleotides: TGTGCCAGCAGTGAAGGACCGGGACTAGTGTTTTGGGAGCAGTTCTTC.